The next 8 T cell receptor beta chains were all read from a single sample in a study of vaccination effects on CD4 cells after COVID-19. Their recognized antigens are unknown. TCRdb's copy holds only in-frame clones and misses some; the assay was immunoSEQ multiplex PCR. The sample lists around 45,000 clones; around 76% were seen once. Viral peptide pool expansion of antigen-specific CD4+ T cells preceded sequencing in the ViraFEST assay. When around nine days of culture had elapsed, CD4+ T cells were isolated. No vaccinee had earlier SARS-CoV-2 infection, and nucleocapsid antibodies were negative. The sample consisted of CD4+ T cells from PBMCs cultured with SARS-CoV-2 spike peptides, taken before COVID-19 vaccination. These receptors were collected from a human donor who received a COVID-19 vaccine.

This clone was found a few times. The V gene is TRBV12-5, the J gene TRBJ1-2; D perhaps matches TRBD1 (6 bases). Germline V lookup: CDR1 LGHNT, CDR2 FRNRAP. This CDR3 contains 15 residues. Trimming took off 2 bases at V and 3 bases at J, with 13 bases between the two ends. The CDR3 region is CASGLSTGWDYGYTF. CDR3 DNA: TGTGCTAGTGGTTTGTCCACAGGGTGGGACTATGGCTACACCTTC. The whole variable domain, remainder taken from reference TRBV12-5 and TRBJ1-2, is DARVTQTPRHKVTEMGQEVTMRCQPILGHNTVFWYRQTMMQGLELLAYFRNRAPLDDSGMPKDRFSAEMPDATLATLKIQPSEPRDSAVYFCASGLSTGWDYGYTFGSGTRLTVV.

This clone was observed a single time. J is TRBJ1-2 and V is TRBV27, with a tentative D call TRBD1 (6 bases). The CDR3 runs to 17 residues. Germline V gene lookup returns CDR1 MNHEY and CDR2 SMNVEV (reference sequence). Trimming left V 6 bases short and J 4 bases short, with 24 bases between. In DNA, the CDR3 is TGTGCCAGCAGCACACTCGGGACTTCGCGAGGGGGCTATGGCTACACCTTC. Translation gives CASSTLGTSRGGYGYTF.

The V and J genes are TRBV2 and TRBJ1-3, with 9 bases lining up with TRBD1. This CDR3 is built from 14 residues. Per the germline V gene, CDR1 is SNHLY and CDR2 is FYNNEI. Trimming removed 6 bases from V and 4 bases from J; junction bases left unmatched: 4. This CDR3 is CASRDRGLGNTIYF. CDR3 nucleotide sequence: TGTGCCAGCAGGGACAGGGGTTTAGGAAACACCATATATTTT.

V and J are TRBV4-1 and TRBJ1-6, with no clear D. The V gene's germline CDR1 is MGHRA and CDR2 YSYEKL. Trimming took 3 bases from V and 13 from J, leaving 10 bases between them. This CDR3 region has 12 residues. CDR3 DNA: TGCGCCAGCAGCCACCTACTGGCCCCCCTCCACTTT. Translating gives CASSHLLAPLHF.

This clone showed up just a few times. The chain recombines TRBV7-9 with TRBJ2-1; 14 nucleotides match TRBD2. From germline, CDR1 is SEHNR and CDR2 FQNEAQ (reference sequence). The CDR3 contains 17 residues. The junction had 12 bases not matched to a gene; V was cut back by 6 bases and J by 8 bases. CDR3 residues: CASRYKPGLAGGDEQFF. The CDR3 DNA follows: TGTGCCAGCAGATATAAACCCGGACTAGCGGGGGGAGATGAGCAGTTCTTC.

The CDR3 is CASSQENLRTAGYTF. As DNA, the CDR3 is TGTGCCAGCAGCCAAGAGAATCTGAGGACGGCTGGCTACACCTTC. V and J are TRBV14 and TRBJ1-2, with D unresolved. The germline gives CDR1 SGHDN, CDR2 FVKESK. The CDR3 loop spans 15 amino acids. The V end was cut by 0 bases, the J end by 7 bases, with 15 bases between.

The CDR3: CASSTRWTGADLFF. CDR3 sequence (DNA): TGTGCCAGCAGCACACGGTGGACAGGGGCGGATCTGTTTTTT. The chain is built from TRBV7-2 and TRBJ1-4; TRBD1 matches 9 bases. CDR1 SGHTA and CDR2 FQGNSA come from the germline V gene. The CDR3 has 14 residues. J gave up 14 bases and V 5 bases, and 12 bases lay outside the gene matches. Based on the CDR3 plus reference TRBV7-2 and TRBJ1-4, the full variable domain is GAGVSQSPSNKVTEKGKDVELRCDPISGHTALYWYRQSLGQGLEFLIYFQGNSAPDKSGLPSDRFSAERTGGSVSTLTIQRTQQEDSAVYLCASSTRWTGADLFFGSGTQLSVL.

The chain links TRBV7-8 to TRBJ2-5, with D perhaps matching TRBD1 (6 bases). This CDR3 has 15 residues. Germline CDR1 and CDR2: SGHVS and FQNEAQ. V dropped 6 bases and J dropped 7 bases, with 21 bases sitting between them. CDR3 protein: CASRATRQVPGTQYF. Written as DNA, the CDR3 is TGTGCCAGCAGGGCCACTAGACAGGTCCCTGGGACCCAGTACTTC. The full variable domain, rest sourced from reference TRBV7-8 and TRBJ2-5, is GAGVSQSPRYKVAKRGQDVALRCDPISGHVSLFWYQQALGQGPEFLTYFQNEAQLDKSGLPSDRFFAERPEGSVSTLKIQRTQQEDSAVYLCASRATRQVPGTQYFGPGTRLLVL.